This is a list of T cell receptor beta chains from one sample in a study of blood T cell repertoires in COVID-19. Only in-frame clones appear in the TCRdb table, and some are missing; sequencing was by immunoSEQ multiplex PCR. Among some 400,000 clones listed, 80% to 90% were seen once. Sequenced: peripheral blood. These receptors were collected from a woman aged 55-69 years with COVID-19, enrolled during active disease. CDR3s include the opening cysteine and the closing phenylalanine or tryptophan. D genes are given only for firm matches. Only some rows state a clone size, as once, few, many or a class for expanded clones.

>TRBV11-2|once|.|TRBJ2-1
CASSPVRRSSYNEQFF
TGTGCCAGCAGCCCGGTGCGGAGGAGCTCCTACAATGAGCAGTTCTTC
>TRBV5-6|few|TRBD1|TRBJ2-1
CASSTAGGSYNEQFF
TGTGCCAGCAGCACCGCAGGGGGATCCTACAATGAGCAGTTCTTC
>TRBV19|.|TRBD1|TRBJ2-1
CASSILGGSFSNEQFF
TGTGCCAGTAGTATTTTAGGGGGCTCTTTTAGCAATGAGCAGTTCTTC
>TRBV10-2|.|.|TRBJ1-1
CASSTGRTEAFF
TGCGCCAGCAGTACAGGTCGGACTGAAGCTTTCTTT
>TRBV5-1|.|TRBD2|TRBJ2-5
CASSSERASGGKTQYF
TGCGCCAGCAGCTCCGAGCGTGCTAGCGGGGGGAAGACCCAGTACTTC
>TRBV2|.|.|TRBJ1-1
CASSTAGGPNTEAFF
TGTGCCAGCAGTACGGCAGGAGGCCCCAACACTGAAGCTTTCTTT
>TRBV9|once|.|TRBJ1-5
CASSVEPSPGQPQHF
TGTGCCAGCAGCGTAGAACCGAGCCCCGGTCAGCCCCAGCATTTT
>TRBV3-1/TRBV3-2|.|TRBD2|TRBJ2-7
CASSLGTTSYEQYF
TGTGCCAGCAGTCTCGGGACTACGTCTTACGAGCAGTACTTC
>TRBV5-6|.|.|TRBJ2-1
CASSPADYPYNEQFF
TGTGCCAGCAGCCCGGCGGATTACCCCTACAATGAGCAGTTCTTC
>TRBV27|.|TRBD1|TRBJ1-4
CASSHQVGQRREKLFF
TGTGCCAGCAGTCACCAAGTGGGACAGAGGAGGGAAAAACTGTTTTTT
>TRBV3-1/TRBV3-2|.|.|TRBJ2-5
CASSQVGLTQYF
TGTGCCAGCAGCCAAGTGGGACTTACCCAGTACTTC
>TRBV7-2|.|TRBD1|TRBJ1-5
CASSLGTGVSNQPQHF
TGTGCCAGCAGCTTAGGGACAGGGGTGAGCAATCAGCCCCAGCATTTT
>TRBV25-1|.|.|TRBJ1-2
CASSEFGMGYGYTF
TGTGCCAGCAGTGAATTCGGGATGGGCTATGGCTACACCTTC
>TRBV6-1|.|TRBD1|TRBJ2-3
CASSEVGTGGPDTQYF
TGTGCCAGCAGTGAAGTGGGGACAGGGGGTCCAGATACGCAGTATTTT
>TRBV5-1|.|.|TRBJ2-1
CASSFPTGWGQFF
TGCGCCAGCAGCTTCCCAACAGGTTGGGGGCAGTTCTTC
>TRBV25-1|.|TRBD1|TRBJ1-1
CASSLRTGRDTEAFF
TGTGCCAGCAGCTTACGGACAGGGAGGGACACTGAAGCTTTCTTT
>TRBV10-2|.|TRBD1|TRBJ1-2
CASSERTGGFGYTF
TGCGCCAGCAGTGAGAGGACAGGGGGATTTGGCTACACCTTC
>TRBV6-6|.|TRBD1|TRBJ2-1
CASSGTGGYEQFF
TGTGCCAGCAGTGGGACAGGGGGTTATGAGCAGTTCTTC
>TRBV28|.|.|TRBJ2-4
CASSSGPLPLTENIQYF
TGTGCCAGCAGTTCTGGGCCATTGCCCCTAACGGAAAACATTCAGTACTTC
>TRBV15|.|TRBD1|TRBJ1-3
CATSKRGLSGNTIYF
TGTGCCACCAGCAAAAGGGGGCTTTCTGGAAACACCATATATTTT
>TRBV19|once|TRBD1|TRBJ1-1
CASRDRGSPREAFF
TGTGCCAGTAGAGACAGGGGGTCCCCGCGTGAAGCTTTCTTT
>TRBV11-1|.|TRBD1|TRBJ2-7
CASSYLTGSYEQYF
TGTGCCAGCAGCTACCTGACAGGGTCCTACGAGCAGTACTTC
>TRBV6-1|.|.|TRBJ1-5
CASSEAGGSGNQPQHF
TGTGCCAGCAGTGAAGCGGGGGGAAGCGGCAATCAGCCCCAGCATTTT
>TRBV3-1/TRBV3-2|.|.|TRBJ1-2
CASSQDRWNYGYTF
TGTGCCAGCAGCCAAGATCGGTGGAACTATGGCTACACCTTC
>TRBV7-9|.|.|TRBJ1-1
CASSLENRANTEAFF
TGTGCCAGCAGCTTAGAAAACAGGGCTAACACTGAAGCTTTCTTT
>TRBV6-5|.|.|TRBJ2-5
CASSYSSGLQETQYF
TGTGCCAGCAGTTACTCTTCAGGACTCCAAGAGACCCAGTACTTC
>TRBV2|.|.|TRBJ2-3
CASREGGGRQYF
TGTGCCAGCAGAGAAGGGGGGGGAAGGCAGTATTTT
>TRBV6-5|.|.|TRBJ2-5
CASSSPTGGGETQYF
TGTGCCAGCAGTTCCCCTACAGGGGGGGGAGAGACCCAGTACTTC
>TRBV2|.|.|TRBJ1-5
CASRKGSNQPQHF
TGTGCCAGCAGAAAGGGGTCCAATCAGCCCCAGCATTTT
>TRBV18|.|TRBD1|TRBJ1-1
CASSLPGTGANTEAFF
TGTGCCAGCTCACTACCCGGGACAGGGGCGAACACTGAAGCTTTCTTT
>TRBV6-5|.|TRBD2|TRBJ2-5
CASSYGGGAQETQYF
TGTGCCAGCAGTTACGGCGGGGGGGCCCAAGAGACCCAGTACTTC
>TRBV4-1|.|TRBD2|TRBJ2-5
CASSLGLVVETQYF
TGCGCCAGCAGCCTGGGACTAGTGGTGGAGACCCAGTACTTC
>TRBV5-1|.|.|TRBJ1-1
CASSLSEGIEAFF
TGCGCCAGCAGCTTGTCTGAGGGTATTGAAGCTTTCTTT
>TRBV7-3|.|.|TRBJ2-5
CASSPRPQETQYF
TGTGCCAGCAGCCCTAGACCCCAAGAGACCCAGTACTTC
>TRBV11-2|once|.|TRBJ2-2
CASSSRGSATGELFF
TGTGCCAGCAGCTCAAGGGGGTCGGCCACCGGGGAGCTGTTTTTT
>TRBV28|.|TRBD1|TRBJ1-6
CASSPDRGLTPLHF
TGTGCCAGCAGTCCCGACAGGGGGCTGACACCCCTCCACTTT
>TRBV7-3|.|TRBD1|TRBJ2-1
CASSLNGDSWFF
TGTGCCAGCAGCTTAAATGGGGACAGTTGGTTCTTC
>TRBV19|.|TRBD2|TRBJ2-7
CASSRTSGVYEQYF
TGTGCCAGTAGTAGGACTAGCGGGGTTTACGAGCAGTACTTC
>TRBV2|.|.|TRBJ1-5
CASSVHGGDQPQHF
TGTGCCAGCAGTGTTCACGGAGGGGATCAGCCCCAGCATTTT
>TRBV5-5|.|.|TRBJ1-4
CASILKSGANEKLFF
TGTGCCAGCATCCTAAAGTCCGGAGCTAATGAAAAACTGTTTTTT
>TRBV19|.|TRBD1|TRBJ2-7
CASRQPGQGYEQYF
TGTGCCAGCAGACAACCGGGACAGGGGTACGAGCAGTACTTC
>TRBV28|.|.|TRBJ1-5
CASSPHRDQPQHF
TGTGCCAGCAGTCCACACAGGGACCAGCCCCAGCATTTT
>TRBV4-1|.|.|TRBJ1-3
CASSLLSGNTIYF
TGCGCCAGCAGCCTACTCTCCGGAAACACCATATATTTT
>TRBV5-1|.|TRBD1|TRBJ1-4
CASSFGTATNEKLFF
TGCGCCAGCAGCTTTGGGACAGCCACTAACGAAAAACTGTTTTTT
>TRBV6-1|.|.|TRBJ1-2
CASSETGNYGYTF
TGTGCCAGCAGTGAAACAGGAAACTATGGCTACACCTTC
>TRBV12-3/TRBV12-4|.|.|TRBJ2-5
CASSLEYQETQYF
TGTGCCAGCAGTCTCGAGTACCAAGAGACCCAGTACTTC
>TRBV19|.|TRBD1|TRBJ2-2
CASSRQGGTGELFF
TGTGCCAGTAGTCGACAGGGGGGGACCGGGGAGCTGTTTTTT
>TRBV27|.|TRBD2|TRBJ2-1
CASSSLGLAGGSSYNEQFF
TGTGCCAGCAGTAGTCTAGGACTAGCGGGGGGGAGCTCCTACAATGAGCAGTTCTTC
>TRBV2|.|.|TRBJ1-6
CASSVTPEGYNSPLHF
TGTGCCAGCAGTGTGACTCCGGAGGGATATAATTCACCCCTCCACTTT
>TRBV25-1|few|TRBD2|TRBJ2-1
CASLSAGDYNEQFF
TGTGCCAGCCTGAGCGCGGGGGATTACAATGAGCAGTTCTTC
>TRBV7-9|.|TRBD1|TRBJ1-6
CASSSAGQVSPLHF
TGTGCCAGCAGCTCAGCGGGACAGGTTTCACCCCTCCACTTT
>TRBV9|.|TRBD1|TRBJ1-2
CASSVAQTGDGYTF
TGTGCCAGCAGCGTAGCTCAGACAGGGGATGGCTACACCTTC
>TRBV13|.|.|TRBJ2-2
CASILGGINTGELFF
TGTGCCAGCATTCTTGGGGGGATTAACACCGGGGAGCTGTTTTTT
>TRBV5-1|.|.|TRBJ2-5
CASSLERVPDVETQYF
TGCGCCAGCAGCTTGGAACGGGTCCCTGACGTGGAGACCCAGTACTTC